This T cell receptor beta chain originates from a study of breast tumors, draining lymph nodes, adjacent tissues. General observations from the study: Tumor TCR diversity was below lymph nodes but above nontumor tissue.

Samples came from axillary lymph nodes draining the breast cancer. V was pared by 6 bases and J by 4 bases, with 9 bases of the junction left unmatched. Germline V gene sequence: CDR1 SQVTM, CDR2 ANQGSEA. This CDR3 is 14 amino acids long. This clonotype was counted ten times or more. Its specificity is not known. TCRdb processed the multiplex PCR reads anew with MiXCR; each CDR3 protein has one entry. The table has tens of thousands of distinct CDR3 sequences, about 21% seen once. The sequenced sample was axillary lymph node tissue. J is TRBJ2-7 and V is TRBV29-1; 10 positions match TRBD1. The clonotype was recovered from a female donor with breast cancer. Some clones in this sample may be carry-over from other donors' samples. The CDR3 loop is CSVRARDRGYEQYF. The CDR3 DNA follows: TGCAGCGTGAGGGCCCGGGACAGGGGATACGAGCAGTACTTC.